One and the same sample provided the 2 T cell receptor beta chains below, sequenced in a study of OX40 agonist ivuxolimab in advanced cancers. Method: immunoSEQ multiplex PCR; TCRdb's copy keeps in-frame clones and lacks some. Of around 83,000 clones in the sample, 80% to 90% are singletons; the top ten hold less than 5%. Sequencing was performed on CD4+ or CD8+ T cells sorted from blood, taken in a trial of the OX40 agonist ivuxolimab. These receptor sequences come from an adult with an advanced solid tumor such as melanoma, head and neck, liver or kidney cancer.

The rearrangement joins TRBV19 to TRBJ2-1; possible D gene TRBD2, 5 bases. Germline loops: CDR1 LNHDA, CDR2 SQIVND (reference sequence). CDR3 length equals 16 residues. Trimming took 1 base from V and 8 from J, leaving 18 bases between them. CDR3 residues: CASSIGGFPRYHEQFF. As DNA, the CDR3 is TGTGCCAGTAGTATAGGAGGGTTTCCTAGGTATCATGAGCAGTTCTTC.

CDR3 sequence reads: CASSSSPVGIQETQYF. Here the CDR3 DNA reads TGTGCCAGCAGTTCCTCTCCGGTGGGAATCCAAGAGACCCAGTACTTC. The V gene is TRBV6-5, the J gene TRBJ2-5, with D uncertain. The CDR3 has 16 residues. Deletions cut 4 bases from V and 1 base from J, with 16 bases between. Germline CDR1 is MNHEY and CDR2 is SVGAGI.